This T cell receptor (beta chain) was profiled in a study of cytomegalovirus exposure and HLA in healthy donors. Study information: The approximately 120 validation repertoires, a later analysis reported, used the same platform as the 550 to 800 first-cohort repertoires.

With respect to this clone: Its antigen remains unidentified.

The donors were members of the validation cohort, which comprised around 110 subjects and was separate from the first cohort of 730 or so subjects. Assay used: immunoSEQ multiplex PCR; TCRdb lists only in-frame clones, some missing. This table holds 220,000 or so clones, approximately 90% found once. V lost 2 bases to trimming and J lost 1 base; unmatched junction nucleotides: 5. The CDR3 is 16 residues long. Germline CDR1 and CDR2: MNHEY and SVGAGI. Study findings and constraints: Reports indicated that the classifier achieved high specificity and sensitivity in diagnosing cytomegalovirus status. Within the roughly 120 validation repertoires, first-cohort TCR clusters tended to co-occur, according to a later analysis.

Sequenced material: PBMCs. The TCR was taken from a young woman in good health and CMV-seronegative. J is TRBJ2-5 and V is TRBV6-5, with 9 bases aligning to TRBD2. The CDR3 here is CASSYPQTSGQETQYF. The CDR3 coding sequence is TGTGCCAGCAGTTACCCCCAGACTAGCGGCCAAGAGACCCAGTACTTC.